The T cell receptor beta chain described here comes from a study of technical replicates of blood from several donors. The CDR3 consists of 13 residues. Germline lookup yields CDR1 SGHDN and CDR2 FVKESK. The V and J ends lost 5 bases and 2 bases, in that order; junction bases with no gene match: 1. Libraries were prepared by immunoSEQ multiplex PCR; TCRdb keeps only in-frame clonotypes and omits some of them. The sample contains 60,000 to 70,000 clones, approximately 86% of which appear only once. Sequencing was done on a sample of PBMCs. This TCR came from a human donor in good health. Some clones in this sample may be carry-over from other donors' samples. This chain connects TRBV14 to TRBJ2-7; 9 positions match TRBD2. For the CDR3, the DNA is TGTGCCAGCAGCGCTAGCGGGACCTACGAGCAGTACTTC. Protein sequence: CASSASGTYEQYF.